This T cell receptor beta chain was obtained from a study of technical replicates of blood from several donors. Sequenced by immunoSEQ multiplex PCR; TCRdb stores in-frame clones only, minus some. This table holds fewer than 110,000 clones, nearly 96% found once. The V and J ends lost 5 bases and 7 bases respectively, with 12 bases between them. The CDR3 contains 13 residues. The germline CDR1 and CDR2 sequences are LNHDA and SQIVND (reference sequence). V usage is TRBV19 and J usage is TRBJ1-5; tentatively, D is TRBD1 (5 bases). Sequenced: T cells isolated from PBMCs. This TCR was recovered from a human donor in good health. The CDR3: CASSLTEGQPQHF. For the CDR3, the DNA is TGTGCCAGTAGTTTGACGGAGGGGCAGCCCCAGCATTTT.